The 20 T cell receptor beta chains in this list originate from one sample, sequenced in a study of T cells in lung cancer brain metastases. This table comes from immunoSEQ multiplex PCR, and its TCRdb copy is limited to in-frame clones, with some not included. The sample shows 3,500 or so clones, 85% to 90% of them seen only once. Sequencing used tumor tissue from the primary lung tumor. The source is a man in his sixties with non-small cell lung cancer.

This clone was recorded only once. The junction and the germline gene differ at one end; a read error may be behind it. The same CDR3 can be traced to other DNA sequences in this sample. The CDR3 DNA is TGTGCCAGCAGCTTACTGCCGACTAGCGCCAACACCGGGGAACTGTTTTTT. It codes for CASSLLPTSANTGELFF. The chain links TRBV7-8 to TRBJ2-2, with TRBD2 matching 8 bases. This CDR3 contains 17 residues. Germline assignment: CDR1 SGHVS and CDR2 FQNEAQ.

Here the CDR3 DNA reads TGCGCCAGCAGCCAAGACGGGGGGGAAAACACCATATATTTT. Protein sequence: CASSQDGGENTIYF. The chain uses TRBV4-1 and TRBJ1-3; D might be TRBD1 (5 bases). The CDR3 has 14 residues. Germline V gene data show CDR1 as MGHRA and CDR2 as YSYEKL. V lost 0 bases, J lost 6 bases, and 9 bases lay in between.

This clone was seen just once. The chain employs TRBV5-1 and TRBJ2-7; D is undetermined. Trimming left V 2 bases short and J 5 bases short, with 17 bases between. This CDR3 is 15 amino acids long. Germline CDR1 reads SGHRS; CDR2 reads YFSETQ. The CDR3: CASSLRAQETDEQYF. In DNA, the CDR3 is TGCGCCAGCAGCTTAAGGGCCCAAGAAACGGACGAGCAGTACTTC. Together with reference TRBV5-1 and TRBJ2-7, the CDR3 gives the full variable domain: KAGVTQTPRYLIKTRGQQVTLSCSPISGHRSVSWYQQTPGQGLQFLFEYFSETQRNKGNFPGRFSGRQFSNSRSEMNVSTLELGDSALYLCASSLRAQETDEQYFGPGTRLTVT.

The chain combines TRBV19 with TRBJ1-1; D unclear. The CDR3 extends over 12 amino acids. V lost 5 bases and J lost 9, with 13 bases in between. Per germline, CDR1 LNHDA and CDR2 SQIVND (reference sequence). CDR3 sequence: CASSATALQAFF. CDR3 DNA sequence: TGTGCCAGTAGTGCCACAGCTCTCCAAGCTTTCTTT. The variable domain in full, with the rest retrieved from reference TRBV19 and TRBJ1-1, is DGGITQSPKYLFRKEGQNVTLSCEQNLNHDAMYWYRQDPGQGLRLIYYSQIVNDFQKGDIAEGYSVSREKKESFPLTVTSAQKNPTAFYLCASSATALQAFFGQGTRLTVV.

The CDR3: CAFASGQGYEQYF. The DNA of the CDR3 is TGTGCCTTTGCCTCGGGACAGGGCTACGAGCAGTACTTC. The chain links TRBV5-4 to TRBJ2-7; 9 nucleotides align to TRBD1. The CDR3 spans 13 residues. The V gene's germline CDR1 is SGHNT and CDR2 YYREEE (reference sequence). V was clipped by 10 bases and J by 3 bases; unmatched bases: 8.

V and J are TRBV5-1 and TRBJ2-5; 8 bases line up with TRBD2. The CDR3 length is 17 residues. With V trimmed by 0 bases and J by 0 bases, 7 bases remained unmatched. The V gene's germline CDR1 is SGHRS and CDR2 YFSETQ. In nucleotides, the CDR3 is TGCGCCAGCAGCTTGGCGCGGGGCGGGGGGAACCAAGAGACCCAGTACTTC. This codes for CASSLARGGGNQETQYF.

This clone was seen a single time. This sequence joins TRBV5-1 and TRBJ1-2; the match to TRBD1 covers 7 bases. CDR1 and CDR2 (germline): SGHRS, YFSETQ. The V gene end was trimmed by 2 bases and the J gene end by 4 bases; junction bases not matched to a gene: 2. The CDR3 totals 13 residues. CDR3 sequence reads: CASSFEGAYGYTF. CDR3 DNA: TGCGCCAGCAGCTTCGAGGGGGCCTATGGCTACACCTTC. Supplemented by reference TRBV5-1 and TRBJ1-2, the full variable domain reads KAGVTQTPRYLIKTRGQQVTLSCSPISGHRSVSWYQQTPGQGLQFLFEYFSETQRNKGNFPGRFSGRQFSNSRSEMNVSTLELGDSALYLCASSFEGAYGYTFGSGTRLTVV.

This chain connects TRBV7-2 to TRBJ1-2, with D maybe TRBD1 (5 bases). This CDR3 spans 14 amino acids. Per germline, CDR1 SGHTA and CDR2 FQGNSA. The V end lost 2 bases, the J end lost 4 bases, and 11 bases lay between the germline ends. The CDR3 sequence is CASSLSRAGYGYTF. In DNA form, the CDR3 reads TGTGCCAGCAGCTTATCCAGGGCGGGCTATGGCTACACCTTC.

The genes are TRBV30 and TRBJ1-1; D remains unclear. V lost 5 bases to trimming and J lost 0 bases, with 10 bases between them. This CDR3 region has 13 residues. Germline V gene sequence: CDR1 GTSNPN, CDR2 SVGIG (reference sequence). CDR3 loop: CAWSLLMNTEAFF. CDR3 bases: TGTGCCTGGTCACTACTAATGAACACTGAAGCTTTCTTT.

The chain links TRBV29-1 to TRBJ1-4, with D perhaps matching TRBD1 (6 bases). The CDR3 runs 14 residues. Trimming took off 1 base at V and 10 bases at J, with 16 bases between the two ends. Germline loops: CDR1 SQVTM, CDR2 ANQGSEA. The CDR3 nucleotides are TGCAGCGTTGAAGGAACGACAGGTCGCGGAAAACTGTTTTTT. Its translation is CSVEGTTGRGKLFF. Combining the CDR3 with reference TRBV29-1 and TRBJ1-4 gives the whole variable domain SAVISQKPSRDICQRGTSLTIQCQVDSQVTMMFWYRQQPGQSLTLIATANQGSEATYESGFVIDKFPISRPNLTFSTLTVSNMSPEDSSIYLCSVEGTTGRGKLFFGSGTQLSVL.

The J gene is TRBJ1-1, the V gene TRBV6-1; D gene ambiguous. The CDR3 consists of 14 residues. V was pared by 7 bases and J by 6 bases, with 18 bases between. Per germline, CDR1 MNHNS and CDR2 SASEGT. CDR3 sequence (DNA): TGTGCCAGCACCCGCCCCGGGGTCACACCTGAAGCTTTCTTT. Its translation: CASTRPGVTPEAFF.

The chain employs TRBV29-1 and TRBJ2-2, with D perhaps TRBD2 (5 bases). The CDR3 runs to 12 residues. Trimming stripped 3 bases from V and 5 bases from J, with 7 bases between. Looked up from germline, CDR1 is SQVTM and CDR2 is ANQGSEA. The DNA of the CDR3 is TGCAGCGTTGAGCGAGGGACCGGGGAGCTGTTTTTT. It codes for CSVERGTGELFF.

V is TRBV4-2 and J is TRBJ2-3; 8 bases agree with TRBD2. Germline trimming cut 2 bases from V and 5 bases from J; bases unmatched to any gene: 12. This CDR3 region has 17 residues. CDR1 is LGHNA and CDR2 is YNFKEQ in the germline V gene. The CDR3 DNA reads TGTGCCAGCAGCCAACCCTACAGCGGGGGAGAAGTAGATACGCAGTATTTT. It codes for CASSQPYSGGEVDTQYF.

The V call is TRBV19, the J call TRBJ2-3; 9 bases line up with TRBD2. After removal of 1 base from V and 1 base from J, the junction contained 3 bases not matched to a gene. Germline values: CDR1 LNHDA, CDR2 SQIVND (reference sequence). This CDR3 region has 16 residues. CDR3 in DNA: TGTGCCAGTAGTATAGGGGCTAGCGGGGGCACAGATACGCAGTATTTT. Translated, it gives CASSIGASGGTDTQYF.

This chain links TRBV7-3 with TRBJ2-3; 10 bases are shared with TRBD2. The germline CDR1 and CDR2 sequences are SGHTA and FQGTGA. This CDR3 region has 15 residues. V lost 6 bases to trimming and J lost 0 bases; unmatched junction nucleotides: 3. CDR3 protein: CASSFSGGSTDTQYF. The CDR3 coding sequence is TGTGCCAGCAGTTTTAGCGGGGGGAGCACAGATACGCAGTATTTT.

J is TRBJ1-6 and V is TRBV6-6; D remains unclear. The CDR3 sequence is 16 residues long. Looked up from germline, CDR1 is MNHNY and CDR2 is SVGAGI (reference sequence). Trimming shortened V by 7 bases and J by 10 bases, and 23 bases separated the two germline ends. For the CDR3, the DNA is TGTGCCAGCATTTTACTACAAGGACCCAGCCGGTCACCCCTCCACTTT. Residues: CASILLQGPSRSPLHF.

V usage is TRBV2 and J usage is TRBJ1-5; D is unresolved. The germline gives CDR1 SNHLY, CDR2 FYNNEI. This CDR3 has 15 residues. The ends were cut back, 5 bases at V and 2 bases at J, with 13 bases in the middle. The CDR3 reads CASSTPGWGNQPQHF. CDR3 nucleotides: TGTGCCAGCAGTACTCCCGGATGGGGCAATCAGCCCCAGCATTTT.

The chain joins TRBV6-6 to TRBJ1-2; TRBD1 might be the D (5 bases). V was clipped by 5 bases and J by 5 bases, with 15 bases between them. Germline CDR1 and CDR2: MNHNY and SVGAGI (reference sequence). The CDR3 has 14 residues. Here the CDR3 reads CASSGGTGPYGYTF. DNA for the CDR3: TGTGCCAGCAGTGGAGGGACGGGGCCTTATGGCTACACCTTC.

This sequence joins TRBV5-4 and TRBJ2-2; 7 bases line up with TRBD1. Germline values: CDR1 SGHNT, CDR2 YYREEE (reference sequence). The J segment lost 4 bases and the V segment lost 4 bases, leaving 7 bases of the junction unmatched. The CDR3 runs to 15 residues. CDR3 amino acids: CASSQDRVGTGELFF. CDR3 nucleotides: TGTGCCAGCAGCCAAGACAGGGTGGGCACCGGGGAGCTGTTTTTT.

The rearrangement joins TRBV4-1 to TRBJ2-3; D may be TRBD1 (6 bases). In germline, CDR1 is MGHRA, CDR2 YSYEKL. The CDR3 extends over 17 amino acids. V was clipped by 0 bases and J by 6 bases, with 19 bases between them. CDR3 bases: TGCGCCAGCAGCCAAGACAATTCCCCCGGGACAAAGGATACGCAGTATTTT. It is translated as CASSQDNSPGTKDTQYF.